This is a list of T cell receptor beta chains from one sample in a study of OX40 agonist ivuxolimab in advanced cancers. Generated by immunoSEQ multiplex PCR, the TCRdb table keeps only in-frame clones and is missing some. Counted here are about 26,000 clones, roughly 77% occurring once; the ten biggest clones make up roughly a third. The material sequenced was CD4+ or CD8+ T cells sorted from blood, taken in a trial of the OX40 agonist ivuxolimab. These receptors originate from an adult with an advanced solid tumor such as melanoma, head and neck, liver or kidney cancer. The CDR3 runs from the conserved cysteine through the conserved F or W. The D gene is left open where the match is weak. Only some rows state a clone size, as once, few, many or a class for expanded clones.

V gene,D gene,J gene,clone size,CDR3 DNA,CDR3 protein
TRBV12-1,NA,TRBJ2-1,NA,TGTGCCAGCAGCTTTGCGATAGCGGGGGGCTCCTACAATGAGCAGTTCTTC,CASSFAIAGGSYNEQFF
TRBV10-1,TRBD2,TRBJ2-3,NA,TGCGCCAGCAGTGAGTCAAGGACTAGCGGTGCTACGCAGTATTTT,CASSESRTSGATQYF
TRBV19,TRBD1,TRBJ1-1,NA,TGTGCCAGTAGTATCACAACAGGGGTAACTGAAGCTTTCTTT,CASSITTGVTEAFF
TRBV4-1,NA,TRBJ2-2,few,TGCGCCAGCAGCCAAAAGGATGGACAGTTCACCGGGGAGCTGTTTTTT,CASSQKDGQFTGELFF
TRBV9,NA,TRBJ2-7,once,TGTGCCAGCAGCGCCCTTGACTGGGGCGAGCAGTACTTC,CASSALDWGEQYF
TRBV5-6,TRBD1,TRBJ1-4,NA,TGTGCCAGCAGCGCCGGACAGGGCACTAATGAAAAACTGTTTTTT,CASSAGQGTNEKLFF
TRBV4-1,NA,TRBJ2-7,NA,TGCGCCAGCAGCCAAGGGGACCGGTACGAGCAGTACTTC,CASSQGDRYEQYF
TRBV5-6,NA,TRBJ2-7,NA,TGTGCCAGCAGCTTGTACGCAGGGCCCTTTTACGAGCAGTACTTC,CASSLYAGPFYEQYF
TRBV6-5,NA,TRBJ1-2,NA,TGTGCCAGCAGTTACCTCGGACAGCTCTATGGCTACACCTTC,CASSYLGQLYGYTF
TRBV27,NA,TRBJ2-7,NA,TGTGCCAGCAGTTTTGGGCGGGGCTACGAGCAGTACTTC,CASSFGRGYEQYF
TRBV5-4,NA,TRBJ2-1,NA,TGTGCCAGCAGCTCAGATCCCGGGACCGTGAGCCTCTCCTACAATGAGCAGTTCTTC,CASSSDPGTVSLSYNEQFF
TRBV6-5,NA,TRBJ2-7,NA,TGTGCCGGGGGGTACGAGCAGTACTTC,CAGGYEQYF
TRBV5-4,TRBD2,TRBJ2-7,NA,TGTGCCAGCAGCTCACTAGCGGGAGTTCGAAGAGAGCAGTACTTC,CASSSLAGVRREQYF
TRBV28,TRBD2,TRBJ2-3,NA,TGTGCCAGCAGTTTAGCGGGGGTCGGCACAGATACGCAGTATTTT,CASSLAGVGTDTQYF
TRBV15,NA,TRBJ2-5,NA,TGTGCCACCGCCCAAGGCGAAGAGACCCAGTACTTC,CATAQGEETQYF
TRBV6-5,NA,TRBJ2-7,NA,TGTGCCAGCAGCCCTACCCCGAGGGCCGGGTACGAGCAGTACTTC,CASSPTPRAGYEQYF
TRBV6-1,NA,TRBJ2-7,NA,TGTGCCGGAGGGCAGTCCTACGAGCAGTACTTC,CAGGQSYEQYF
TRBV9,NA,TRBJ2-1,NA,TGTGCCAGCAGCGTAGACGGGAGTAGAATCGATGAGCAGTTCTTC,CASSVDGSRIDEQFF
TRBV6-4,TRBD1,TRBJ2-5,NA,TGTGCCAGCAGTGACTCTGTAACCGGGACGGGGACAGGGAAAAAAGAGACCCAGTACTTC,CASSDSVTGTGTGKKETQYF
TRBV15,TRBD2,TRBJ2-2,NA,TGTGCCACCAGCAGAGAACTAGCGGGATTGAAAACCGGGGAGCTGTTTTTT,CATSRELAGLKTGELFF
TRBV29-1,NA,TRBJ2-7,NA,TGCAGCGTTGTATCCGGGAGCTCCTACGAGCAGTACTTC,CSVVSGSSYEQYF
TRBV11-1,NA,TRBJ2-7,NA,TGTGCCAGCAGCCCCTATGTGGGTTCCTACGAGCAGTACTTC,CASSPYVGSYEQYF
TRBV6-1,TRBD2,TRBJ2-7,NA,TGTGCCAGCAGTGAAATAGCGGGAGGGCCGTTTTCCCCCGAGCAGTACTTC,CASSEIAGGPFSPEQYF
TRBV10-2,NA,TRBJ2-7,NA,TGCGCCAGCAGTGACGGGGGGCTGGGGTACGAGCAGTACTTC,CASSDGGLGYEQYF
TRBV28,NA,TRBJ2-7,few,TGTGCCAGCAGTTTATGGGTCGACAGAGTCATCTACGAGCAGTACTTC,CASSLWVDRVIYEQYF
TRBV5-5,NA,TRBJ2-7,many,TGTGCCAGCAGCTTGAGGCTTCTCATCCACGAGCAGTACTTC,CASSLRLLIHEQYF
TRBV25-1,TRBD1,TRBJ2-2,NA,TGCGCCAGCAGCTCCGACAGGGCGGACGGGGAGCTGTTTTTT,CASSSDRADGELFF
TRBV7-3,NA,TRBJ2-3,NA,TGTGCCAGCAGCGCTATCGGGTCTAGCACAGATACGCAGTATTTT,CASSAIGSSTDTQYF
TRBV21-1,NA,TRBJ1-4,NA,TGTGCCAGCAGCAATTTGGGCGGTGAAAAACTGTTTTTT,CASSNLGGEKLFF
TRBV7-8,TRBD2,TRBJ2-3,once,TGTGCCAGCAGCTTGGGAGGGGCAGATACGCAGTATTTT,CASSLGGADTQYF
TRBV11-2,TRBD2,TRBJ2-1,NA,TGTGCCAGCAGCTTGACTAGCGGGAGGGCTGGGAATGAGCAGTTCTTC,CASSLTSGRAGNEQFF